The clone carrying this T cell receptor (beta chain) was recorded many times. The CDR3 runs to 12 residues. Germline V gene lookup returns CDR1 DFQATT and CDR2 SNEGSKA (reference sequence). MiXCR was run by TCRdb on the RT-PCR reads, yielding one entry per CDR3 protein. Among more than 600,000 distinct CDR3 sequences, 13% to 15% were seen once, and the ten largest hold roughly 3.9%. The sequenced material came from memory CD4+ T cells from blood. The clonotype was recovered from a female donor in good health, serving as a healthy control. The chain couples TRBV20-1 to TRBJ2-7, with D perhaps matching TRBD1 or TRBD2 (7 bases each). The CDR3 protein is CRVGGGSNEQYF. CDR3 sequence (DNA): TGCAGGGTAGGGGGCGGGAGCAACGAGCAGTACTTC.